This TCR beta chain was sequenced for a study of T cells in Graves' hyperthyroidism and ophthalmopathy. Regions amplified from RNA transcripts were the TCR beta CDR3 regions. The study used the HTBI primer set for a first-round RT-PCR of the TCR CDR3. TCRdb fed the multiplex PCR reads into MiXCR, producing one record per CDR3 protein. Among about 700,000 distinct CDR3 sequences listed, roughly 15% were seen once. The CDR3 consists of 19 residues. CDR1 KGHSH and CDR2 LQKENI come from the germline V gene. Losses at the gene ends were 4 bases for V and 5 bases for J; bases not matched to a gene: 19. For Graves' hyperthyroidism to be stable, ophthalmopathy could not progress within 18 months. Out of about 10 ml of fresh peripheral blood came the PBMCs. This clonotype was seen at least ten times.

The sequence came from a young woman with Graves' hyperthyroidism. Sequenced input: blood. V usage is TRBV18 and J usage is TRBJ2-3, with 9 bases fitting TRBD2. In DNA, the CDR3 is TGTGCCAGCTCACAAATACAGATCTATGCGGGAGGGCGTGAAGATACGCAGTATTTT. Its translation is CASSQIQIYAGGREDTQYF. The full variable domain, its missing parts supplied by reference TRBV18 and TRBJ2-3, is NAGVMQNPRHLVRRRGQEARLRCSPMKGHSHVYWYRQLPEEGLKFMVYLQKENIIDESGMPKERFSAEFPKEGPSILRIQQVVRGDSAAYFCASSQIQIYAGGREDTQYFGPGTRLTVL.